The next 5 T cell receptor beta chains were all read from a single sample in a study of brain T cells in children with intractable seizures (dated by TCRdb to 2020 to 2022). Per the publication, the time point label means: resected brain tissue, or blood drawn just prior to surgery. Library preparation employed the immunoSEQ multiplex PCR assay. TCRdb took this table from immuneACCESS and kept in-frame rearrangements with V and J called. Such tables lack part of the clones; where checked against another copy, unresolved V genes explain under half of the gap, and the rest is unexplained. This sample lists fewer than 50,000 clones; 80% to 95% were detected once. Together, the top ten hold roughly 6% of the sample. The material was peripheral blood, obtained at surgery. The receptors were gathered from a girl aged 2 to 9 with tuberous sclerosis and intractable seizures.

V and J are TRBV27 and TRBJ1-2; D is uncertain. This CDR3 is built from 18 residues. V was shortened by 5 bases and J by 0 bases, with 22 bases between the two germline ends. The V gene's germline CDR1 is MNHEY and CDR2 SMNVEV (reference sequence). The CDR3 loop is CASSRAPGGPTANYGYTF. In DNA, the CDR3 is TGTGCCAGCAGTCGTGCCCCTGGAGGGCCTACGGCTAACTATGGCTACACCTTC.

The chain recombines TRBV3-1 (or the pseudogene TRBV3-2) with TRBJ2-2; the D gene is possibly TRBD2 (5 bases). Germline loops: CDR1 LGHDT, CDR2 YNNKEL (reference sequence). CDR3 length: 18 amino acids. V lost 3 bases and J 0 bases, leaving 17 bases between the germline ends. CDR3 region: CASSQRPGKGSNTGELFF. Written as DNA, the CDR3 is TGTGCCAGCAGCCAGAGGCCCGGGAAAGGGTCGAACACCGGGGAGCTGTTTTTT.

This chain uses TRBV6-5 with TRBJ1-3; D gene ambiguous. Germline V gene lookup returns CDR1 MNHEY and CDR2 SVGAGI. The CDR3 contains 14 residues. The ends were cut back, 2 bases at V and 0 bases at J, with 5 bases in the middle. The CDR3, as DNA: TGTGCCAGCAGTTACGGATTCTCTGGAAACACCATATATTTT. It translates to CASSYGFSGNTIYF.

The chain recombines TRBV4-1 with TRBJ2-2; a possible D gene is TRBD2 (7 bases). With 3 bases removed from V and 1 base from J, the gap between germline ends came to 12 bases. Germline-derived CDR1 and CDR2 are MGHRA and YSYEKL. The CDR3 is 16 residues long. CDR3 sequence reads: CASSQMGGGNTGELFF. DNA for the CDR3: TGCGCCAGCAGCCAGATGGGAGGGGGGAACACCGGGGAGCTGTTTTTT.

The CDR3 loop reads CSVGCEDRANYGYTF. The DNA for the CDR3 is TGCAGCGTTGGGTGTGAAGACAGGGCAAACTATGGCTACACCTTC. The chain employs TRBV29-1 and TRBJ1-2, with 7 bases identical to TRBD1. V was clipped by 4 bases and J by 2 bases; unmatched bases: 10. Germline V gene sequence: CDR1 SQVTM, CDR2 ANQGSEA. The CDR3 spans 15 residues.